This is a list of T cell receptor beta chains from one sample in a study of blood T cell repertoires in COVID-19. The repertoire was sequenced with immunoSEQ multiplex PCR; TCRdb's copy has only in-frame clones and lacks some. The sample consists of 540,000 or so clones, 70% to 90% of them appearing once. Sequencing used peripheral blood. These receptor sequences come from a woman aged 45-60 years with COVID-19, enrolled during active disease. The CDR3 runs from the conserved cysteine through the conserved F or W. The D gene is left open where the match is weak. Only some rows state a clone size, as once, few, many or a class for expanded clones.

>TRBV7-8|TRBJ2-3|.|few|12
TGTGCCAGCAGCTTAGCGCGGTATACGCAGTATTTT
CASSLARYTQYF
>TRBV30|TRBJ1-2|TRBD1|.|15
TGTGCCTGGAAGGGACAGGGAGGCCTCAACTATGGCTACACCTTC
CAWKGQGGLNYGYTF
>TRBV5-1|TRBJ2-5|.|.|13
TGCGCCAGCAGCTTGGGACAGCAAGAGACCCAGTACTTC
CASSLGQQETQYF
>TRBV2|TRBJ2-1|.|.|14
TGTGCCAGCAATAGAGAGAGCTCCTACAATGAGCAGTTCTTC
CASNRESSYNEQFF
>TRBV20-1|TRBJ1-4|.|.|17
TGCAGTGCTAGTCCTTTAGCTTCGGGGCGGGGGGTTGAAAAACTGTTTTTT
CSASPLASGRGVEKLFF
>TRBV7-2|TRBJ1-1|TRBD1|.|15
TGTGCCAGCAAAGGAGCAGGGGGCCAGTACACTGAAGCTTTCTTT
CASKGAGGQYTEAFF
>TRBV5-1|TRBJ1-1|.|.|13
TGCGCCAGCAGCTTAGTACAGGGAACTGAAGCTTTCTTT
CASSLVQGTEAFF
>TRBV4-2|TRBJ1-2|TRBD1|.|17
TGTGCCAGCAGCCAAGACAGGGGGGGGACAGGGGTTTATGGCTACACCTTC
CASSQDRGGTGVYGYTF
>TRBV27|TRBJ2-3|.|few|14
TGTGCCAGCACCGCGCGGGGAAGAGGAGATACGCAGTATTTT
CASTARGRGDTQYF
>TRBV7-3|TRBJ2-3|.|.|15
TGTGCCAGCAGCTTAAGGGCACCTAGCACAGATACGCAGTATTTT
CASSLRAPSTDTQYF
>TRBV7-9|TRBJ1-2|TRBD1|.|13
TGTGCCAGCAGCTTAGGGGACAGGGCTGGCTACACCTTC
CASSLGDRAGYTF
>TRBV7-3|TRBJ2-3|TRBD2|once|16
TGTGCCAGCAGCCCCACTAGCGGGGGCAGACCAGATACGCAGTATTTT
CASSPTSGGRPDTQYF
>TRBV7-9|TRBJ2-6|.|.|15
TGTGCCAGCAGCTTTGGAGGGGCTGGGGCCAACGTCCTGACTTTC
CASSFGGAGANVLTF
>TRBV15|TRBJ1-6|.|.|17
TGTGCCACCAGCAGAGATCGAAAAAACAGGTTGCGATCACCCCTCCACTTT
CATSRDRKNRLRSPLHF
>TRBV9|TRBJ1-1|.|.|13
TGTGCCAGCAGCGATAGTGGTGGCGCGGGAGCTTTCTTT
CASSDSGGAGAFF
>TRBV3-1/TRBV3-2|TRBJ1-1|TRBD1|.|13
TGTGCCAGCAGCCAAGGGACAGGGACTGAAGCTTTCTTT
CASSQGTGTEAFF
>TRBV5-1|TRBJ2-3|.|few|14
TGCGCCAGCACCCTGGGGCAGGGGACAGATACGCAGTATTTT
CASTLGQGTDTQYF
>TRBV6-5|TRBJ2-7|.|.|12
TGTGCCAGCAGTAAATCTCGGGTTGAGCAGTACTTC
CASSKSRVEQYF
>TRBV28|TRBJ1-1|.|.|13
TGTGCCAGCACTTTTGGAAGGGCAGGGGTAGCTTTCTTT
CASTFGRAGVAFF
>TRBV5-4|TRBJ2-1|TRBD2|few|16
TGTGCCAGCAGCTTAACCAGCGGGGCCTCCTACAATGAGCAGTTCTTC
CASSLTSGASYNEQFF
>TRBV28|TRBJ1-5|TRBD1|.|18
TGTGCCAGCAGTTTTGAGTTTCGGAGGACAGGGCCGAATCAGCCCCAGCATTTT
CASSFEFRRTGPNQPQHF
>TRBV6-5|TRBJ2-6|.|.|13
TGTGCCATCAACAGGGTAGGGGCCAACGTCCTGACTTTC
CAINRVGANVLTF
>TRBV27|TRBJ2-7|TRBD2|.|18
TGTGCCAGCAGTTTCGGACTAGCGGGGGCCCCGGGGCCCTACGAGCAGTACTTC
CASSFGLAGAPGPYEQYF
>TRBV30|TRBJ1-4|TRBD1|.|16
TGTGCCTGGAGTGTAGGGGGCCAGGGAACTAATGAAAAACTGTTTTTT
CAWSVGGQGTNEKLFF
>TRBV3-1/TRBV3-2|TRBJ2-7|TRBD2|.|16
TGTGCCAGCAGCCAAAGGGAGGGGATAGGCTCCTACGAGCAGTACTTC
CASSQREGIGSYEQYF
>TRBV18|TRBJ2-7|TRBD1|.|13
TGTGCCAGCTCACCCGGGACAGCTTACGAGCAGTACTTC
CASSPGTAYEQYF
>TRBV11-3|TRBJ2-1|.|once|15
TGTGCCAGCAGCTTAGGAATCACCAGGGACAATGAGCAGTTCTTC
CASSLGITRDNEQFF
>TRBV5-8|TRBJ1-1|.|.|11
TGTGCCAGCGCTCAGGTCACTGAAGCTTTCTTT
CASAQVTEAFF
>TRBV7-9|TRBJ2-4|.|.|14
TGTGCCAGCAGCTTCGGGGACTCCCTAAACATTCAGTACTTC
CASSFGDSLNIQYF
>TRBV10-3|TRBJ1-6|.|.|15
TGTGCCATCAGGCCGACAGGTTCAGGAAATTCACCCCTCCACTTT
CAIRPTGSGNSPLHF
>TRBV5-1|TRBJ2-1|.|.|14
TGCGCCAGCAGCCCAGTGGGGCTCTACAATGAGCAGTTCTTC
CASSPVGLYNEQFF
>TRBV4-1|TRBJ2-1|.|.|16
TGCGCCAGCAGCCAAGATCTGGGACTGGTTAACAATGAGCAGTTCTTC
CASSQDLGLVNNEQFF
>TRBV27|TRBJ1-2|.|few|15
TGTGCCAGCAGTTTCGCAGGGGCCTCTCCCTATGGCTACACCTTC
CASSFAGASPYGYTF
>TRBV5-4|TRBJ1-6|.|.|14
TGTGCCAGCAGCTCCCACAGTGATAATTCACCCCTCCACTTT
CASSSHSDNSPLHF
>TRBV11-1|TRBJ2-7|.|.|14
TGTGCCAGCAGCTTAGCGGCAGTTTCCTACGAGCAGTACTTC
CASSLAAVSYEQYF
>TRBV30|TRBJ2-2|TRBD1|.|13
TGTGCCTGGGCGACAGGGGTTACCGGGGAGCTGTTTTTT
CAWATGVTGELFF
>TRBV5-4|TRBJ1-6|.|once|17
TGTGCCAGCAGCTTTTTCTCCAGGGGCTCCTATAATTCACCCCTCCACTTT
CASSFFSRGSYNSPLHF